There are a few counts of the clone carrying this T cell receptor (beta chain). From the RT-PCR reads, TCRdb called clonotypes with MiXCR, one entry per CDR3 protein. Here the sample spans more than 550,000 distinct CDR3 sequences, 10% to 15% being singletons. The CDR3 extends over 13 amino acids. Germline CDR1 DFQATT, CDR2 SNEGSKA (reference sequence). V lost 7 bases and J 4 bases, leaving 16 bases between the germline ends. These data are taken from a study of response to subunit inactivated influenza vaccine. The clonotype comes from a man between 45 and 60 years old who received an inactivated influenza vaccine. The sample here was PBMCs from blood, taken on the day of vaccination. The J gene is TRBJ2-5, the V gene TRBV20-1; D gene unclear. The CDR3 sequence: CSVKSPLGETQYF. The DNA for the CDR3 is TGCAGTGTAAAGAGCCCCTTGGGAGAGACCCAGTACTTC.